This T cell receptor beta chain originates from a study of blood T cell repertoires in COVID-19. Study at large: Acute and convalescent COVID-19 samples came from the United States, Italy and Spain.

Trimming at V came to 3 bases and at J to 2 bases, leaving 1 base not matched to a gene. CDR3 size: 14 residues. The germline gives CDR1 KGHSH, CDR2 LQKENI. Assignments of participants to cohorts depended upon their own reported clinical history. Original methodology: Reference gene primers were amplified, and this amplification served to estimate nucleated cell counts. The data were produced by immunoSEQ multiplex PCR, yet TCRdb's version contains in-frame clones alone and is incomplete. V, J and clone size reflect that table, while D and trimming were determined from the DNA. The table shows just over 350,000 clones, with more than 85% occurring only once.

The specimen sequenced was PBMCs or T cells enriched from blood (not recorded which). This TCR was recovered from a woman in her 30s who had recovered from COVID-19. The chain recombines TRBV18 with TRBJ1-3; 7 bases fit TRBD1. In DNA, the CDR3 is TGTGCCAGCTCACCCACAGGGGCTGGAAACACCATATATTTT. Residues: CASSPTGAGNTIYF. The full variable domain, completed using reference TRBV18 and TRBJ1-3, is NAGVMQNPRHLVRRRGQEARLRCSPMKGHSHVYWYRQLPEEGLKFMVYLQKENIIDESGMPKERFSAEFPKEGPSILRIQQVVRGDSAAYFCASSPTGAGNTIYFGEGSWLTVV.